What follows is one T cell receptor (beta chain) and its context. The germline CDR1 and CDR2 sequences are MNHEY and SMNVEV (reference sequence). The ends were cut back, 6 bases at V and 2 bases at J, with 8 bases in the middle. The CDR3 is made up of 12 amino acids. This record belongs to a study of T cells after yellow fever vaccination. MiXCR was run by TCRdb on the 5' RACE reads, yielding one entry per CDR3 protein. The sample yields about 550,000 distinct CDR3 sequences, approximately 21% seen once. The chain has TRBV27 and TRBJ2-7; D uncertain. The TCR sequence derives from a man between 25 and 39 years old who received the YFV17D yellow fever vaccine. The material sequenced was PBMCs, taken 15 days after the yellow fever booster vaccination. CDR3 amino acids: CASRTTPYEQYF. In DNA form, the CDR3 reads TGTGCCAGCAGGACAACGCCCTACGAGCAGTACTTC.